Presented here are 26 T cell receptor beta chains from one specimen sequenced in a study of T cell responses to AZD1222 COVID-19 vaccine. The data were produced by immunoSEQ multiplex PCR, yet TCRdb's version contains in-frame clones alone and is incomplete. The sample lists some 120,000 clones; 88% were seen once. Here the sequenced sample was peripheral blood, taken 28 days after the second AZD1222 dose. Receptor source: an adult who received the AZD1222 COVID-19 vaccine.

This rearrangement joins TRBV5-4 to TRBJ1-4; 8 bases are shared with TRBD1. The CDR3 extends over 16 amino acids. The germline V gene has CDR1 SGHNT and CDR2 YYREEE (reference sequence). Trimming at V came to 3 bases and at J to 2 bases, leaving 6 bases not matched to a gene. CDR3 loop: CASSSDRERTNEKLFF. For the CDR3, the DNA is TGTGCCAGCAGCTCGGACAGGGAGAGGACTAATGAAAAACTGTTTTTT.

This clone was found a few times. The CDR3 protein is CASSLRQGDTIYF. CDR3 nucleotide sequence: TGTGCCAGCAGTTTGAGACAGGGGGACACCATATATTTT. The chain joins TRBV12-3 or TRBV12-4 to TRBJ1-3, with 9 bases matching TRBD1. This CDR3 comprises 13 residues. V was clipped by 3 bases and J by 8 bases; unmatched bases: 2.

V gene TRBV5-1 combines with J gene TRBJ1-6, with D uncertain. Trimming took off 2 bases at V and 0 bases at J, with 6 bases between the two ends. The CDR3 runs to 15 residues. Looked up from germline, CDR1 is SGHRS and CDR2 is YFSETQ. CDR3 sequence (DNA): TGCGCCAGCAGCTTAGGGAGCTCCTATAATTCACCCCTCCACTTT. Translated: CASSLGSSYNSPLHF.

The gene calls are TRBV2 and TRBJ1-1; D might be TRBD1 (6 bases). This CDR3 has 12 amino acids. Germline V gives CDR1 SNHLY, CDR2 FYNNEI. The V end was cut by 6 bases, the J end by 7 bases, with 12 bases between. The CDR3 bases are TGTGCCAGCAGCCACGAGGGGGGTGAAGCTTTCTTT. Residues: CASSHEGGEAFF.

The chain's CDR3 is CASSWGQGAITDTQYF. CDR3 DNA sequence: TGCGCCAGCAGCTGGGGACAGGGGGCCATCACAGATACGCAGTATTTT. The chain combines TRBV5-1 with TRBJ2-3; 12 bases line up with TRBD1. The CDR3 consists of 16 residues. V lost 3 bases, J lost 2 bases, and 4 bases stayed unmatched. The germline V gene has CDR1 SGHRS and CDR2 YFSETQ.

This chain uses TRBV6-5 with TRBJ1-1; D unclear. CDR3 length: 13 amino acids. The V and J ends lost 6 bases and 3 bases respectively, with 11 bases between them. Germline V lookup: CDR1 MNHEY, CDR2 SVGAGI. CDR3 residues: CASREQRDTEAFF. CDR3 DNA sequence: TGTGCCAGCAGGGAGCAAAGGGACACTGAAGCTTTCTTT.

This sequence joins TRBV29-1 and TRBJ1-1; D ambiguous. Germline assignment: CDR1 SQVTM and CDR2 ANQGSEA. This CDR3 contains 13 residues. V dropped 0 bases and J dropped 0 bases, with 5 bases sitting between them. CDR3 sequence: CSVEEGMNTEAFF. The CDR3 DNA reads TGCAGCGTTGAAGAGGGGATGAACACTGAAGCTTTCTTT.

J is TRBJ1-1 and V is TRBV11-3, with D hard to call. The V gene's germline CDR1 is SGHNT and CDR2 YENEEA. This CDR3 contains 16 residues. The V gene lost 0 bases and the J gene lost 0 bases, with 11 bases spanning the gap. CDR3 DNA sequence: TGTGCCAGCAGCTTAGATCGGAGAATAGTGAACACTGAAGCTTTCTTT. This translates into CASSLDRRIVNTEAFF.

The CDR3, as DNA: TGTGCCAGCAGCCGCCTAGGACAGGGGACGTGGTATGGCTACACCTTC. This translates into CASSRLGQGTWYGYTF. The chain carries TRBV6-2 or TRBV6-3 and TRBJ1-2, with 9 bases matching TRBD1. CDR1 and CDR2 (germline): MNHEY, SVGEGT. The CDR3 contains 16 residues. Trimming removed 6 bases from V and 5 bases from J; junction bases left unmatched: 13.

The chain links TRBV10-3 to TRBJ1-1; no firm D call. Per germline, CDR1 ENHRY and CDR2 SYGVKD. The CDR3 extends over 14 amino acids. The germline V and J ends were trimmed by 2 bases and 4 bases, with 11 bases remaining between them. The chain's CDR3 is CAISEGEGSTEAFF. Written as DNA, the CDR3 is TGTGCCATCAGTGAGGGGGAAGGTAGCACTGAAGCTTTCTTT.

The J gene is TRBJ1-4, the V gene TRBV15; D call uncertain. The CDR3 length is 16 residues. The germline V gene encodes CDR1 LNHNV and CDR2 YYDKDF (reference sequence). V lost 2 bases, J lost 4 bases, and 14 bases lay in between. The CDR3 spells CATSRSGRGLNEKLFF. CDR3 sequence (DNA): TGTGCCACCAGCAGATCTGGGCGCGGGCTTAATGAAAAACTGTTTTTT.

The chain combines TRBV5-1 with TRBJ2-7; TRBD1 matches at 7 bases. With 5 bases clipped from V and 3 bases from J, the junction kept 8 bases outside the gene matches. This CDR3 is 14 amino acids long. Germline CDR1 reads SGHRS; CDR2 reads YFSETQ. DNA of the CDR3: TGCGCCAGCAGTACCGGGACAGTTCTCTACGAGCAGTACTTC. Protein sequence: CASSTGTVLYEQYF.

About this clone itself: The identical CDR3 is also encoded by other nucleotide sequences in the sample. This sequence joins TRBV19 and TRBJ1-5; 11 bases line up with TRBD1. The CDR3 loop spans 15 amino acids. J gave up 7 bases and V 4 bases, and 6 bases lay outside the gene matches. The germline CDR1 and CDR2 sequences are LNHDA and SQIVND (reference sequence). CDR3 in DNA: TGTGCCAGTAGTACGGGACAGGGGGTTAACCAGCCCCAGCATTTT. This sequence encodes CASSTGQGVNQPQHF.

DNA for the CDR3: TGTGCCAGCAGCCAAGAGTGGGCAGTCACCTACGAGCAGTACTTC. Translated, it gives CASSQEWAVTYEQYF. The chain recombines TRBV3-1 (or the pseudogene TRBV3-2) with TRBJ2-7; D ambiguous. Trimming removed 0 bases at V and 2 bases at J, with 11 bases between. CDR1 is LGHDT, CDR2 YNNKEL, per germline (reference sequence). The CDR3 totals 15 residues.

The genes are TRBV11-3 and TRBJ1-1, with D perhaps TRBD1 (6 bases). V lost 1 base to trimming and J lost 6 bases, with 15 bases between them. Germline loops: CDR1 SGHNT, CDR2 YENEEA. This CDR3 contains 15 residues. The CDR3 spells CASSLGGAGAAEAFF. The CDR3 DNA reads TGTGCCAGCAGCTTAGGGGGGGCAGGGGCCGCTGAAGCTTTCTTT. The whole variable domain, remainder taken from reference TRBV11-3 and TRBJ1-1, is EAGVVQSPRYKIIEKKQPVAFWCNPISGHNTLYWYLQNLGQGPELLIRYENEEAVDDSQLPKDRFSAERLKGVDSTLKIQPAELGDSAVYLCASSLGGAGAAEAFFGQGTRLTVV.

The chain combines TRBV4-1 with TRBJ2-2; tentatively, D is TRBD2 (7 bases). The V end was cut by 2 bases, the J end by 6 bases, with 10 bases between. Germline V gene data show CDR1 as MGHRA and CDR2 as YSYEKL. This CDR3 comprises 14 residues. This chain's CDR3 is CASSQKGGAGELFF. The CDR3 nucleotides are TGCGCCAGCAGCCAAAAAGGGGGGGCCGGGGAGCTGTTTTTT.

CDR3: CASSYSRSSPLHF. CDR3 in DNA: TGTGCCAGCAGTTACTCGAGATCATCACCCCTCCACTTT. The V gene is TRBV6-5, the J gene TRBJ1-6, with D unclear. Germline V lookup: CDR1 MNHEY, CDR2 SVGAGI. Trimming removed 0 bases at V and 10 bases at J, with 7 bases between. This CDR3 contains 13 residues.

V is TRBV5-5 and J is TRBJ2-5; maybe TRBD1 (6 bases). Germline V lookup: CDR1 SGHKS, CDR2 YYEKEE (reference sequence). The CDR3 spans 15 residues. V lost 4 bases to trimming and J lost 0 bases, with 13 bases between them. CDR3 DNA: TGTGCCAGCAGCCCGGGAACAGGGAACCAAGAGACCCAGTACTTC. This codes for CASSPGTGNQETQYF.

The V and J genes are TRBV19 and TRBJ1-2; D is perhaps TRBD1 (5 bases). CDR3 size: 15 residues. In germline, CDR1 is LNHDA, CDR2 SQIVND (reference sequence). Trimming shortened V by 4 bases and J by 4 bases, and 16 bases separated the two germline ends. DNA of the CDR3: TGTGCCAGTAGTAAGGGGCCCGGCAGAATCTATGGCTACACCTTC. Its translation: CASSKGPGRIYGYTF.

This clone came up once. The J gene is TRBJ2-7, the V gene TRBV2; no definite D call. CDR3 length: 13 amino acids. The V gene's germline CDR1 is SNHLY and CDR2 FYNNEI. The V and J ends lost 5 bases and 3 bases respectively, with 11 bases between them. The CDR3 protein is CASSFGTYYEQYF. Here the CDR3 DNA reads TGTGCCAGCAGTTTCGGCACATACTACGAGCAGTACTTC. The whole variable domain, filled in from reference TRBV2 and TRBJ2-7, reads EPEVTQTPSHQVTQMGQEVILRCVPISNHLYFYWYRQILGQKVEFLVSFYNNEISEKSEIFDDQFSVERPDGSNFTLKIRSTKLEDSAMYFCASSFGTYYEQYFGPGTRLTVT.

The chain recombines TRBV7-3 with TRBJ2-1; D possibly corresponds to TRBD1 (6 bases). CDR1 is SGHTA, CDR2 FQGTGA, per germline. Trimming shortened V by 0 bases and J by 0 bases, and 9 bases separated the two germline ends. The CDR3 sequence is 16 residues long. The CDR3 DNA is TGTGCCAGCAGCTTAACCCCAGGGGTCTCCTACAATGAGCAGTTCTTC. It specifies CASSLTPGVSYNEQFF.

This clone has more than one count but fewer than ten. The genes are TRBV19 and TRBJ2-1, with D possibly matching TRBD2 (6 bases). CDR1 LNHDA and CDR2 SQIVND come from the germline V gene (reference sequence). Deletions cut 9 bases from V and 0 bases from J, with 9 bases between. CDR3 length equals 13 residues. In DNA form, the CDR3 reads TGTGCCAGCACGGGAGCCTCCTACAATGAGCAGTTCTTC. Amino acid sequence: CASTGASYNEQFF. Full variable domain (outside the CDR3, taken from reference TRBV19 and TRBJ2-1): DGGITQSPKYLFRKEGQNVTLSCEQNLNHDAMYWYRQDPGQGLRLIYYSQIVNDFQKGDIAEGYSVSREKKESFPLTVTSAQKNPTAFYLCASTGASYNEQFFGPGTRLTVL.

The rearrangement links TRBV19 to TRBJ1-5; maybe TRBD1 (6 bases). Trimming took 3 bases from V and 0 from J, leaving 12 bases between them. This CDR3 region has 16 residues. The V gene's germline CDR1 is LNHDA and CDR2 SQIVND (reference sequence). CDR3 region: CASSIGDIHSNQPQHF. CDR3 nucleotides: TGTGCCAGTAGTATTGGGGACATTCATAGCAATCAGCCCCAGCATTTT. The variable domain in full, completed from reference TRBV19 and TRBJ1-5, reads DGGITQSPKYLFRKEGQNVTLSCEQNLNHDAMYWYRQDPGQGLRLIYYSQIVNDFQKGDIAEGYSVSREKKESFPLTVTSAQKNPTAFYLCASSIGDIHSNQPQHFGDGTRLSIL.

The genes are TRBV28 and TRBJ1-1, with 10 bases identical to TRBD1. CDR3 length equals 17 residues. Germline CDR1 and CDR2: MDHEN and SYDVKM. V lost 4 bases and J lost 3; bases outside the gene matches: 11. The CDR3 DNA follows: TGTGCCAGCAGTTCCCCCTCGGACAGGGGGATAGACACTGAAGCTTTCTTT. Protein product: CASSSPSDRGIDTEAFF.

A few counts support this clone. This rearrangement joins TRBV5-1 to TRBJ2-7; weak D call: TRBD2 (6 bases). The CDR3 contains 14 residues. Germline V gene data show CDR1 as SGHRS and CDR2 as YFSETQ. V was pared by 3 bases and J by 2 bases, with 12 bases between. The CDR3 nucleotides are TGCGCCAGCAGCTCCCGGGACTTAGCCTACGAGCAGTACTTC. Translation: CASSSRDLAYEQYF.

This clone was detected only once. The chain joins TRBV6-5 to TRBJ2-2; unclear D gene. Germline loops: CDR1 MNHEY, CDR2 SVGAGI. Trimming shortened V by 5 bases and J by 1 base, and 8 bases separated the two germline ends. The CDR3 has 14 residues. The CDR3 sequence: CASSLNWNTGELFF. The CDR3 DNA is TGTGCCAGCAGTCTAAATTGGAACACCGGGGAGCTGTTTTTT.